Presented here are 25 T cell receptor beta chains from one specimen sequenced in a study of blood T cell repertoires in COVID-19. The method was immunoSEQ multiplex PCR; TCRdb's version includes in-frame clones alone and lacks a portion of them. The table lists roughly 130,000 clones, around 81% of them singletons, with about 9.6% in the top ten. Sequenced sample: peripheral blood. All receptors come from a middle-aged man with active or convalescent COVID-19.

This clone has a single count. CDR3 nucleotide sequence: TGTGCCAGCAGCGCGGGACAGCCAGGGGATGAGCAGTTCTTC. Translation gives CASSAGQPGDEQFF. The V and J genes are TRBV9 and TRBJ2-1; the match to TRBD1 covers 7 bases. Germline V lookup: CDR1 SGDLS, CDR2 YYNGEE. The V segment lost 3 bases and the J segment 8 bases; nucleotides outside the gene matches: 8. The CDR3 spans 14 residues. The full variable domain, completed using reference TRBV9 and TRBJ2-1, is DSGVTQTPKHLITATGQRVTLRCSPRSGDLSVYWYQQSLDQGLQFLIQYYNGEERAKGNILERFSAQQFPDLHSELNLSSLELGDSALYFCASSAGQPGDEQFFGPGTRLTVL.

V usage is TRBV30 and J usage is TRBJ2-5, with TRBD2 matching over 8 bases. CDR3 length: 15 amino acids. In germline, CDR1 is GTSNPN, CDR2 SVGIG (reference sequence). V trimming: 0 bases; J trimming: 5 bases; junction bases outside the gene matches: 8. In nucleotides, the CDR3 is TGTGCCTGGAGTGTGGGCGGGGGGATGTTGGAGACCCAGTACTTC. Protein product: CAWSVGGGMLETQYF.

The CDR3 loop is CASSSAGQTYGYTF. DNA for the CDR3: TGTGCCAGCAGCTCCGCGGGACAGACCTATGGCTACACCTTC. The chain uses TRBV7-3 and TRBJ1-2; TRBD1 aligns across 7 bases. This CDR3 comprises 14 residues. V dropped 4 bases and J dropped 4; count of bases not matched to a gene: 6. Germline CDR1 is SGHTA and CDR2 is FQGTGA.

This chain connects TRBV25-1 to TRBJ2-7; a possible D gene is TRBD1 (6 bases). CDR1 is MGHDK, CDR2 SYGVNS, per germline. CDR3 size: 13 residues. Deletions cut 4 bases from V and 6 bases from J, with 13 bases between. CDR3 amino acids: CASSVTGLGEQYF. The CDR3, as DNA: TGTGCCAGCAGTGTTACAGGGCTGGGCGAGCAGTACTTC.

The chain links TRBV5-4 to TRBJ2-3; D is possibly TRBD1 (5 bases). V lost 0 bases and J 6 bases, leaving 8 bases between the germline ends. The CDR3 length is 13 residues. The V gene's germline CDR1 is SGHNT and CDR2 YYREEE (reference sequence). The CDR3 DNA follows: TGTGCCAGCAGCTTGGAGAAGGGGGATACGCAGTATTTT. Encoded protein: CASSLEKGDTQYF.

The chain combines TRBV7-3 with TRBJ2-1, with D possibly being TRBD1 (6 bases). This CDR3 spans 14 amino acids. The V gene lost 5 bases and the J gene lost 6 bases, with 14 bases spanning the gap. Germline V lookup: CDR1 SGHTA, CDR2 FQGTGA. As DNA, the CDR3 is TGTGCCAGCAGCCTCGGACAGTCACTCAATGAGCAGTTCTTC. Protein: CASSLGQSLNEQFF.

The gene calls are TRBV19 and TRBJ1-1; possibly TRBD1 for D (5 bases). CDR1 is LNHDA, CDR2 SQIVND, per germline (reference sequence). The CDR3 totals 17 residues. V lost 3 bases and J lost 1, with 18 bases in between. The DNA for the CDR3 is TGTGCCAGTAGTATTTTCGGCAGGGAGGTTGAGAACACTGAAGCTTTCTTT. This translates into CASSIFGREVENTEAFF.

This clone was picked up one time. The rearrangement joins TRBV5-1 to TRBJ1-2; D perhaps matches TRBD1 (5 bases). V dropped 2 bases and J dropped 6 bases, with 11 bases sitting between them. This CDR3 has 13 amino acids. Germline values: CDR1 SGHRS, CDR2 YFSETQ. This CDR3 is CASSLGEVDGYTF. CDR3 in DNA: TGCGCCAGCAGCTTAGGGGAAGTAGATGGCTACACCTTC.

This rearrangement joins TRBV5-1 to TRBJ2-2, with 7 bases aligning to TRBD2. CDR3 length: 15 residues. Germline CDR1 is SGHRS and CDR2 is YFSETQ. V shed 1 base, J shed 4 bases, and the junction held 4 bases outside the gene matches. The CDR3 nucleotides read TGCGCCAGCAGCTTGCACGGGGGGAGCACCGGGGAGCTGTTTTTT. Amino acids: CASSLHGGSTGELFF.

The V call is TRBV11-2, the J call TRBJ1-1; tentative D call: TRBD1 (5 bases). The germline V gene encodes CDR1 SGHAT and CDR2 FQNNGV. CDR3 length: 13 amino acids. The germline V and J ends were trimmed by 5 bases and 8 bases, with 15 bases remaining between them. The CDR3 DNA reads TGTGCCAGCAGCCTAAGACAGACGATAGAAGCTTTCTTT. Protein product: CASSLRQTIEAFF.

The DNA for the CDR3 is TGTGCCAGCAGTGGAGACAGGGTGAACACTGAAGCTTTCTTT. Amino acids: CASSGDRVNTEAFF. This sequence joins TRBV25-1 and TRBJ1-1, with 7 bases lining up with TRBD1. The CDR3 covers 14 residues. Germline CDR1 is MGHDK and CDR2 is SYGVNS. The ends lost 4 bases at V and 0 bases at J; junction bases unmatched: 2.

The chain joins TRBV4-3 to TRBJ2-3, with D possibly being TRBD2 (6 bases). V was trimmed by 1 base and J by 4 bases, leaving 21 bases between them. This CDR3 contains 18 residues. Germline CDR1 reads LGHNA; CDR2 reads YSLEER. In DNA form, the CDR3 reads TGCGCCAGCAGCCAAGCCAGCTCTGGAGGGGTGGGGCCAGATACGCAGTATTTT. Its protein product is CASSQASSGGVGPDTQYF.

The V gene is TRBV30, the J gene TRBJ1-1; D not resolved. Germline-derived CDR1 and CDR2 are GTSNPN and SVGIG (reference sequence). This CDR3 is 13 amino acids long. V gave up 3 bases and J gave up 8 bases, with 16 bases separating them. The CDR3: CAWRSMIHGEAFF. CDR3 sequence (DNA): TGTGCCTGGAGGTCAATGATCCACGGGGAAGCTTTCTTT.

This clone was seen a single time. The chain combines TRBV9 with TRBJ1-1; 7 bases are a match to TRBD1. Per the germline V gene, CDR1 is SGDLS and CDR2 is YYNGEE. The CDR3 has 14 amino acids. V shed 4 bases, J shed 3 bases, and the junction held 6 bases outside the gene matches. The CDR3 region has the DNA TGTGCCAGCAGCTACGACAGGGACGACACTGAAGCTTTCTTT. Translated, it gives CASSYDRDDTEAFF.

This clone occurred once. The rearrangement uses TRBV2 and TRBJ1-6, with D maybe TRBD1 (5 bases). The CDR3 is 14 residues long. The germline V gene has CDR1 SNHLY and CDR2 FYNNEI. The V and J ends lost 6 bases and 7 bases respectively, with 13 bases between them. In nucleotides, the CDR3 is TGTGCCAGCAGGGCTCGACAGTTCAATTCACCCCTCCACTTT. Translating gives CASRARQFNSPLHF.

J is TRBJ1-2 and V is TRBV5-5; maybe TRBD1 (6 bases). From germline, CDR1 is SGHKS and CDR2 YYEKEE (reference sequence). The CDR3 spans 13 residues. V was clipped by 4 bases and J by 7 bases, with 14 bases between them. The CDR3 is CASSPQGEGGYTF. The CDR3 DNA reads TGTGCCAGCAGCCCACAGGGTGAAGGTGGCTACACCTTC.

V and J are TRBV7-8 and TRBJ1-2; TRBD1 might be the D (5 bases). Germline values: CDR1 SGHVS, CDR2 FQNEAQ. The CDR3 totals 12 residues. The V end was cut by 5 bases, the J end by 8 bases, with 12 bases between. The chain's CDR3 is CASSLQVTGYTF. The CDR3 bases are TGTGCCAGCAGCCTACAGGTTACAGGCTACACCTTC.

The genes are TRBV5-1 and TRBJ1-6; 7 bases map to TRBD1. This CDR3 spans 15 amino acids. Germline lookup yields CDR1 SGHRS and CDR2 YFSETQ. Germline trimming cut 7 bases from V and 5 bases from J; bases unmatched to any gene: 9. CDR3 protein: CASSPRGQDNSPLHF. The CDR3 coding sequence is TGCGCCAGCTCCCCTAGGGGGCAGGATAATTCACCCCTCCACTTT.

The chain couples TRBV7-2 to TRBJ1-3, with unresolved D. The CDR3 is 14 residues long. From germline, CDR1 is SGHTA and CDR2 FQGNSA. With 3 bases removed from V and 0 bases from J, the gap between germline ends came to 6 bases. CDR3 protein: CASSFDTSGNTIYF. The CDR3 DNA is TGTGCCAGCAGCTTCGACACCTCTGGAAACACCATATATTTT.

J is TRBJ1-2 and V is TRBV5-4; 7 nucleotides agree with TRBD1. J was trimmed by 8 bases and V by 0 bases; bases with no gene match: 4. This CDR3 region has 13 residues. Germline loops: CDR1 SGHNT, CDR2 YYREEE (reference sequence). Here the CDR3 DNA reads TGTGCCAGCAGCTTGGGGCAGGGGGACGGCTACACCTTC. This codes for CASSLGQGDGYTF. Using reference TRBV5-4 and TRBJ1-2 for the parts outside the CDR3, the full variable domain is ETGVTQSPTHLIKTRGQQVTLRCSSQSGHNTVSWYQQALGQGPQFIFQYYREEENGRGNFPPRFSGLQFPNYSSELNVNALELDDSALYLCASSLGQGDGYTFGSGTRLTVV.

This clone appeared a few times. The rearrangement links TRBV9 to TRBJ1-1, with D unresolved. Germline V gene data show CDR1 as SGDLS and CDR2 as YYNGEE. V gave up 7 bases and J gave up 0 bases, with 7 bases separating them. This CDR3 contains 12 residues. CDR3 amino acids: CASGGMNTEAFF. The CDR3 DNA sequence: TGTGCCAGCGGAGGCATGAACACTGAAGCTTTCTTT. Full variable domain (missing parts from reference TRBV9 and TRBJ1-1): DSGVTQTPKHLITATGQRVTLRCSPRSGDLSVYWYQQSLDQGLQFLIQYYNGEERAKGNILERFSAQQFPDLHSELNLSSLELGDSALYFCASGGMNTEAFFGQGTRLTVV.

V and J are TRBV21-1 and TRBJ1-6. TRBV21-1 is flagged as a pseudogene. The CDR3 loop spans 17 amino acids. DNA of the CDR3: TGTGCCAGCAGCAGAGCTATTGAGGGAGGCTATAATTCACCCCTCCACTTT. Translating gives CASSRAIEGGYNSPLHF.

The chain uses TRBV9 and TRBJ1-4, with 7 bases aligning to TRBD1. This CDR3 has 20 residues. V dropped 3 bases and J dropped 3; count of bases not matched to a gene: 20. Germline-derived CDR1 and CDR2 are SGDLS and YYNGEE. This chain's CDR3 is CASSGPLKGGAGRANEKLFF. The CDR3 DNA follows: TGTGCCAGCAGCGGGCCTCTGAAAGGGGGCGCAGGGCGTGCTAATGAAAAACTGTTTTTT.

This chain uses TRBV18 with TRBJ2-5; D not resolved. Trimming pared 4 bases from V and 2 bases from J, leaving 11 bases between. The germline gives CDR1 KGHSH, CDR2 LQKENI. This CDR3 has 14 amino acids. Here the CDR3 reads CASSRYSLQETQYF. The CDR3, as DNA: TGTGCCAGCTCACGTTACAGCTTACAAGAGACCCAGTACTTC. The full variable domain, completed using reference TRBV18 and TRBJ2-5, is NAGVMQNPRHLVRRRGQEARLRCSPMKGHSHVYWYRQLPEEGLKFMVYLQKENIIDESGMPKERFSAEFPKEGPSILRIQQVVRGDSAAYFCASSRYSLQETQYFGPGTRLLVL.

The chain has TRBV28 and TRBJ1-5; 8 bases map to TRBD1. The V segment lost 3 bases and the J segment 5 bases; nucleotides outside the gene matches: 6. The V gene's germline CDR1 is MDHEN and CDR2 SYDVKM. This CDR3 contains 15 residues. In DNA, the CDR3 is TGTGCCAGCAGTTTGGACAGGGTTCTGCATCAGCCCCAGCATTTT. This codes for CASSLDRVLHQPQHF.